The rows below give T cell receptor beta chains drawn from one sample of a study of patients and donors after allogeneic stem cell transplantation. TCRdb re-called the RT-PCR reads through MiXCR, storing one row per CDR3 protein. The sample includes 150,000 or so distinct CDR3 sequences, about a quarter of them seen just once. Sample: blood, either unsorted or a sorted T cell fraction (not recorded which). These receptors came from a human donor who was either an allogeneic HSCT recipient or a stem cell or donor lymphocyte infusion donor (not recorded which). It is not recorded whose cells these are; they may come from a transplant donor. Each CDR3 is given with its conserved first and last residue. D genes are given only for firm matches. Expanded clones get a size class; other rows say once, few or many, or leave the size out.

clone_size: few; v_call: TRBV5-1; d_call: TRBD1; j_call: TRBJ1-2; cdr3_nt: TGCGCCAGCAGCGCCCAGGGGGCGGGTGTGAGCTACACCTTC; cdr3_aa: CASSAQGAGVSYTF
clone_size: many; v_call: TRBV7-2; d_call: NA; j_call: TRBJ1-1; cdr3_nt: TGTGCCAGCAGCGAGACATACCTCGGAGGAGCTTTCTTT; cdr3_aa: CASSETYLGGAFF
clone_size: NA; v_call: TRBV4-3; d_call: NA; j_call: TRBJ1-1; cdr3_nt: TGCGCCAGCAGCCAAGATTACCCGGGGCAGGACACTGAAGCTTTCTTT; cdr3_aa: CASSQDYPGQDTEAFF
clone_size: many; v_call: TRBV20-1; d_call: NA; j_call: TRBJ1-3; cdr3_nt: TGCAGTGCAGAGGGGGGTGGAAACACCATATATTTT; cdr3_aa: CSAEGGGNTIYF
clone_size: few; v_call: TRBV20-1; d_call: NA; j_call: TRBJ1-5; cdr3_nt: TGCAGTGCTGGGTGGACAGATAGCAATCAGCCCCAGCATTTT; cdr3_aa: CSAGWTDSNQPQHF
clone_size: few; v_call: TRBV15; d_call: NA; j_call: TRBJ1-4; cdr3_nt: TGTGCCACCAGTGGCAGCTTTAATGAAAAACTGTTTTTT; cdr3_aa: CATSGSFNEKLFF
clone_size: NA; v_call: TRBV7-6; d_call: TRBD1; j_call: TRBJ2-7; cdr3_nt: TGTGCCAGCAGCCCACGACAGGGCTCCTACGAGCAGTACTTC; cdr3_aa: CASSPRQGSYEQYF
clone_size: NA; v_call: TRBV7-2; d_call: TRBD1; j_call: TRBJ1-2; cdr3_nt: TGTGCCAGCAGCTCGAGGACAGGAAACTATGGCTACACCTTC; cdr3_aa: CASSSRTGNYGYTF
clone_size: NA; v_call: TRBV12-3/TRBV12-4; d_call: NA; j_call: TRBJ1-2; cdr3_nt: TGTGCCAGCAGTGAAGGGGCGTATGGCTACACCTTC; cdr3_aa: CASSEGAYGYTF
clone_size: few; v_call: TRBV14; d_call: NA; j_call: TRBJ1-6; cdr3_nt: TGTGCCAGCAGCCGGGCGGGAACCTCCTATAATTCACCCCTCCACTTT; cdr3_aa: CASSRAGTSYNSPLHF
clone_size: NA; v_call: TRBV20-1; d_call: NA; j_call: TRBJ1-2; cdr3_nt: TGCAGTGCTAGCTACTACCGGGAAACCGACTTTCTAAGCGGCTACACCTTC; cdr3_aa: CSASYYRETDFLSGYTF
clone_size: few; v_call: TRBV2; d_call: NA; j_call: TRBJ1-2; cdr3_nt: TGTGCCAGCTCCGGAGCGGGCGGTGACTATGGCTACACCTTC; cdr3_aa: CASSGAGGDYGYTF
clone_size: NA; v_call: TRBV11-3; d_call: TRBD2; j_call: TRBJ2-7; cdr3_nt: TGTGCCAGCAGCTTAGATTGGCTAGCGGGGTACGAGCAGTACTTC; cdr3_aa: CASSLDWLAGYEQYF
clone_size: few; v_call: TRBV4-2; d_call: TRBD2; j_call: TRBJ2-3; cdr3_nt: TGTGCCAGCAGCCAAGAACTGGCGGGAGGGGCAGATACGCAGTATTTT; cdr3_aa: CASSQELAGGADTQYF
clone_size: many; v_call: TRBV10-3; d_call: TRBD1; j_call: TRBJ2-2; cdr3_nt: TGTGCCATCAGTAGGACAGGGGAAAACACCGGGGAGCTGTTTTTT; cdr3_aa: CAISRTGENTGELFF
clone_size: NA; v_call: TRBV21-1; d_call: NA; j_call: TRBJ2-5; cdr3_nt: TGTGCCAGCAGCAAGGGACTAGCGGGAGGGGAGACCCAGTACTTC; cdr3_aa: CASSKGLAGGETQYF
clone_size: NA; v_call: TRBV6-6; d_call: TRBD1; j_call: TRBJ2-5; cdr3_nt: TGTGCCAGCAGTGACAGGACAGGACAAGAAGAGACCCAGTACTTC; cdr3_aa: CASSDRTGQEETQYF
clone_size: NA; v_call: TRBV5-1; d_call: TRBD2; j_call: TRBJ2-5; cdr3_nt: TGCGCCAGCAGCCCGGGACTAGCGGTGAAAGAGACCCAGTACTTC; cdr3_aa: CASSPGLAVKETQYF
clone_size: once; v_call: TRBV19; d_call: NA; j_call: TRBJ2-4; cdr3_nt: TGTGCCAGTGACCCGGGACACAAAAACATTCAGTGCTTC; cdr3_aa: CASDPGHKNIQCF
clone_size: NA; v_call: TRBV24-1; d_call: TRBD1; j_call: TRBJ2-2; cdr3_nt: TGTGCCACCAGTGACCCTGGGACAGGGAGAACCGGGGAGCTGTTTTTT; cdr3_aa: CATSDPGTGRTGELFF
clone_size: few; v_call: TRBV12-3/TRBV12-4; d_call: NA; j_call: TRBJ1-5; cdr3_nt: TGTGCCAGCAGTAGGGACATCAATCAGCCCCAGCATTTT; cdr3_aa: CASSRDINQPQHF
clone_size: many; v_call: TRBV3-1; d_call: NA; j_call: TRBJ1-2; cdr3_nt: TGTGCCAGCAGCCAAACCCGGACTGATGGCTACACCTTC; cdr3_aa: CASSQTRTDGYTF
clone_size: NA; v_call: TRBV20-1; d_call: NA; j_call: TRBJ2-7; cdr3_nt: TGCAGTGCTACGCGGGACGCCTACGAGCAGTACTTC; cdr3_aa: CSATRDAYEQYF
clone_size: NA; v_call: TRBV7-2; d_call: NA; j_call: TRBJ1-5; cdr3_nt: TGTGCCAGCAGCTTAGTTGCCGAGAGCAATCAGCCCCAGCATTTT; cdr3_aa: CASSLVAESNQPQHF
clone_size: NA; v_call: TRBV10-3; d_call: TRBD2; j_call: TRBJ2-3; cdr3_nt: TGTGCCATCAGTGACCCCATTAGGGGACTAGCGGGGGGGCTAGATACGCAGTATTTT; cdr3_aa: CAISDPIRGLAGGLDTQYF
clone_size: NA; v_call: TRBV2; d_call: NA; j_call: TRBJ2-2; cdr3_nt: TGTGCCAGCAGACCGGGACCCGGATACACCGGGGAGCTGTTTTTT; cdr3_aa: CASRPGPGYTGELFF
clone_size: NA; v_call: TRBV12-3/TRBV12-4; d_call: TRBD2; j_call: TRBJ2-2; cdr3_nt: TGTGCCAGCAGTACTGGACTAGCGGCTAGGGCCACCGGGGAGCTGTTTTTT; cdr3_aa: CASSTGLAARATGELFF
clone_size: NA; v_call: TRBV10-3; d_call: TRBD2; j_call: TRBJ2-7; cdr3_nt: TGTGCCATCAGTGAGCTAGCGGGAACCTACGAGCAGTACTTC; cdr3_aa: CAISELAGTYEQYF
clone_size: many; v_call: TRBV7-9; d_call: NA; j_call: TRBJ2-5; cdr3_nt: TGTGCCAGCAGCTTAGGAAAGAGAATCCCCGACCAAGAGACCCAGTACTTC; cdr3_aa: CASSLGKRIPDQETQYF
clone_size: few; v_call: TRBV7-2; d_call: TRBD2; j_call: TRBJ2-3; cdr3_nt: TGTGCCAGCAGCTTAGCAACGACTAGCAGAACAGATACGCAGTATTTT; cdr3_aa: CASSLATTSRTDTQYF
clone_size: few; v_call: TRBV5-1; d_call: NA; j_call: TRBJ1-4; cdr3_nt: TGCGCCAGCAGCTTGGATAAGTTGGGACTGTGGAATGAAAAACTGTTTTTT; cdr3_aa: CASSLDKLGLWNEKLFF
clone_size: few; v_call: TRBV20-1; d_call: NA; j_call: TRBJ1-5; cdr3_nt: TGCAGTGCTTCAGGGATCCTTAGCAATCAGCCCCAGCATTTT; cdr3_aa: CSASGILSNQPQHF
clone_size: NA; v_call: TRBV3-1; d_call: NA; j_call: TRBJ2-5; cdr3_nt: TGTGCCAGCAGCCAAGAGTATCGAGAGACCCAGTACTTC; cdr3_aa: CASSQEYRETQYF
clone_size: NA; v_call: TRBV4-1; d_call: TRBD2; j_call: TRBJ2-6; cdr3_nt: TGCGCCAGCTTTGGGAGGGGAGCTTTTGGGGCCAACGTCCTGACTTTC; cdr3_aa: CASFGRGAFGANVLTF
clone_size: NA; v_call: TRBV6-1; d_call: TRBD1; j_call: TRBJ2-7; cdr3_nt: TGTGCCAGCAGCCGGGACAGGGGCAACGAGCAGTACTTC; cdr3_aa: CASSRDRGNEQYF
clone_size: NA; v_call: TRBV20-1; d_call: NA; j_call: TRBJ2-1; cdr3_nt: TGCAGTGCGGAAAGATACAATGAGCAGTTCTTC; cdr3_aa: CSAERYNEQFF
clone_size: many; v_call: TRBV11-3; d_call: NA; j_call: TRBJ1-1; cdr3_nt: TGTGCCAGCAGCCCCTCAGGGAGCTCCACTGAAGCTTTCTTT; cdr3_aa: CASSPSGSSTEAFF
clone_size: NA; v_call: TRBV11-2; d_call: NA; j_call: TRBJ2-1; cdr3_nt: TGTGCCAGCAGCCTACAGGGTTGGGAGCAGTTCTTC; cdr3_aa: CASSLQGWEQFF
clone_size: NA; v_call: TRBV10-3; d_call: NA; j_call: TRBJ1-2; cdr3_nt: TGTGCCATCAGTTCCACCCCGGATTATGGCTACACCTTC; cdr3_aa: CAISSTPDYGYTF
clone_size: few; v_call: TRBV19; d_call: TRBD2; j_call: TRBJ2-1; cdr3_nt: TGTGCCAGTAAGGGACTAGCGGGCCTCTCCTACAATGAGCAGTTCTTC; cdr3_aa: CASKGLAGLSYNEQFF
clone_size: NA; v_call: TRBV24-1; d_call: TRBD2; j_call: TRBJ2-1; cdr3_nt: TGTGCCACCAGTGATAGGGCTAGCGGGACCAATGAGCAGTTCTTC; cdr3_aa: CATSDRASGTNEQFF
clone_size: few; v_call: TRBV5-1; d_call: NA; j_call: TRBJ2-4; cdr3_nt: TGCGCCAGCAGCTTGCCCTCATTGATAGCCAAAAACATTCAGTACTTC; cdr3_aa: CASSLPSLIAKNIQYF
clone_size: once; v_call: TRBV5-5; d_call: TRBD2; j_call: TRBJ2-7; cdr3_nt: TGTGCCAGCAGTTTGCCACTAGCGGGGACCTACGAGCAGTACTTC; cdr3_aa: CASSLPLAGTYEQYF
clone_size: once; v_call: TRBV7-9; d_call: NA; j_call: TRBJ2-7; cdr3_nt: TGTGCCAGCAGCTTAGGGCAGGCACACGTCTACGAGCAGTACTTC; cdr3_aa: CASSLGQAHVYEQYF
clone_size: many; v_call: TRBV27; d_call: NA; j_call: TRBJ2-2; cdr3_nt: TGTGCCAGCAGTTTAAAGGGGACCTACACCGGGGAGCTGTTTTTT; cdr3_aa: CASSLKGTYTGELFF
clone_size: NA; v_call: TRBV12-3/TRBV12-4; d_call: NA; j_call: TRBJ2-7; cdr3_nt: TGTGCCAGCAGTAGGCAGGGGACCTACGAGCAGTACTTC; cdr3_aa: CASSRQGTYEQYF
clone_size: NA; v_call: TRBV20-1; d_call: NA; j_call: TRBJ1-1; cdr3_nt: TGCAGTGCTAGAGATCCAACAGGGCACACTGAAGCTTTCTTT; cdr3_aa: CSARDPTGHTEAFF
clone_size: NA; v_call: TRBV5-5; d_call: NA; j_call: TRBJ1-4; cdr3_nt: TGTGCCAGCAGCTTGGCCCTGACGGATCAGAATGAAAAACTGTTTTTT; cdr3_aa: CASSLALTDQNEKLFF
clone_size: NA; v_call: TRBV12-3/TRBV12-4; d_call: NA; j_call: TRBJ2-7; cdr3_nt: TGTGCCAGCAGCTACCACTACGAGCAGTACTTC; cdr3_aa: CASSYHYEQYF
clone_size: NA; v_call: TRBV7-9; d_call: NA; j_call: TRBJ1-2; cdr3_nt: TGTGCCAGCAGCTTGGATAGGTGGGGACGGGGGCCCAACTATGGCTACACCTTC; cdr3_aa: CASSLDRWGRGPNYGYTF
clone_size: few; v_call: TRBV27; d_call: TRBD1; j_call: TRBJ1-5; cdr3_nt: TGTGCCACCTCGAGACAGGGCCATGGTTCCCAGCATTTT; cdr3_aa: CATSRQGHGSQHF
clone_size: few; v_call: TRBV9; d_call: NA; j_call: TRBJ1-2; cdr3_nt: TGTGCCAGCTGTCGACAGGTTCCAGCTAACTATGGCTACACCTTC; cdr3_aa: CASCRQVPANYGYTF
clone_size: NA; v_call: TRBV20-1; d_call: NA; j_call: TRBJ2-3; cdr3_nt: TGCAGTGCTAGAGCAGGGCTACCAAGGGGAGATACGCAGTATTTT; cdr3_aa: CSARAGLPRGDTQYF
clone_size: NA; v_call: TRBV5-1; d_call: NA; j_call: TRBJ1-1; cdr3_nt: TGCGCCAGCAGCTTGGTCCGGGATGGGGAAGCTTTCTTT; cdr3_aa: CASSLVRDGEAFF
clone_size: NA; v_call: TRBV29-1; d_call: NA; j_call: TRBJ2-7; cdr3_nt: TGCAGCGTTGAAGGGAGTGCGGAGACCTACGAGCAGTACTTC; cdr3_aa: CSVEGSAETYEQYF
clone_size: many; v_call: TRBV6-5; d_call: NA; j_call: TRBJ1-1; cdr3_nt: TGTGCCAGCAGAAGAGAGGGCACTGAAGCTTTCTTT; cdr3_aa: CASRREGTEAFF
clone_size: NA; v_call: TRBV20-1; d_call: TRBD2; j_call: TRBJ2-3; cdr3_nt: TGCAGTGCACAACGGCGGGGGGGCACAGATACGCAGTATTTT; cdr3_aa: CSAQRRGGTDTQYF